The clone carrying this T cell receptor beta chain was seen a few times. The antigen remains unidentified. This entry is derived from a study of regulatory T cells in long-lasting Graves disease. Germline values: CDR1 MNHNS, CDR2 SASEGT. There are 13 residues in the CDR3. Trimming shortened V by 4 bases and J by 2 bases, and 8 bases separated the two germline ends. Study-level results: Newly diagnosed patients shared 950 to 1,000 public clonotypes; persistent patients shared around 2,500. Patients with persistent disease showed a bias toward TRBV28, TRBJ1-2 and TRBJ2-5.

Arm-PCR of CDR3 regions with iRepertoire HTBI primers generated TCR beta libraries. TCRdb re-called the multiplex PCR reads with MiXCR, one entry per CDR3 protein. There are about 300,000 distinct CDR3 sequences in the sample; roughly 21% occur only once, and more than 55% lies in the top ten. As to time point: persistent/refractory GD, antithyroid drugs over 5 years with positive TRAb. The authors made the TCR library using RNA they extracted from PBMCs. Staff drew around 8.6 milliliters of peripheral blood into EDTA tubes. The sequence was obtained from a female donor with Graves disease. Sequenced here: peripheral blood mononuclear cells (PBMCs), sampled when the disease was refractory, from a patient treated with antithyroid drugs. The gene calls are TRBV6-1 and TRBJ1-1; D is unresolved. The CDR3 loop reads CASSAYLNTEAFF. CDR3 sequence (DNA): TGTGCCAGCAGTGCTTATCTAAACACTGAAGCTTTCTTT.